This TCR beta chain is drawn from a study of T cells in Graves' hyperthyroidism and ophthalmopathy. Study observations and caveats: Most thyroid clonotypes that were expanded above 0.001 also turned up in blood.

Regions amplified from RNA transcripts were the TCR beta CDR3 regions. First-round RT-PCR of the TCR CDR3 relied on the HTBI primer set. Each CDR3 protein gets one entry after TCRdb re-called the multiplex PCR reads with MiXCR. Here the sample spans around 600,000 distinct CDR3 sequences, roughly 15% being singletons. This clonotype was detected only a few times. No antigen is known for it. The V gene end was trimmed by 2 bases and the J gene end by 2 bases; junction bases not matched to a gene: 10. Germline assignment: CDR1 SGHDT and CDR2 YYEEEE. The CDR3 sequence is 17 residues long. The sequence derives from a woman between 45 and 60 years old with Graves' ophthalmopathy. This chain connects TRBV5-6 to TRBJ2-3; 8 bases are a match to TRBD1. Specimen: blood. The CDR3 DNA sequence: TGTGCCAGCAGCTTCTCTGGGACAGGAGTTCCCACAGATACGCAGTATTTT. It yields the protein CASSFSGTGVPTDTQYF.